The rows below give T cell receptor beta chains drawn from one sample of a study of synovial regulatory T cells in juvenile arthritis. Sequencing was performed with immunoSEQ multiplex PCR; in TCRdb, only in-frame clones are kept and a portion is missing. In all, the sample yields about 10,000 clones. The specimen was Treg cells from blood. The source is a donor younger than 30 with juvenile idiopathic arthritis. The CDR3 runs from the conserved cysteine through the conserved F or W. Clone size is not always given. Where it is, it says once, few, many or a class for expanded clones.

V gene	clone size	J gene	CDR3 protein
TRBV4-3	NA	TRBJ1-6	CASSQHPGPNNSPLHF
TRBV2	medium-sized	TRBJ1-3	CASGVPAGNTIYF
TRBV6-6	NA	TRBJ1-4	CASSLGQINEKLFF
TRBV28	NA	TRBJ1-1	CASRGSGGRAFF
TRBV2	NA	TRBJ1-2	CASLTRDYGYTF
TRBV5-5	NA	TRBJ2-3	CASSIAQRDQAGGTDTQYF
TRBV6-1	NA	TRBJ1-3	CASSERSQAGNTIYF
TRBV19	NA	TRBJ1-5	CASSIDGIEGHLSNQPQHF
TRBV7-2	NA	TRBJ2-7	CASSSYSYEQYF
TRBV5-6	NA	TRBJ2-5	CASSLDLLGETQYF
TRBV29-1	NA	TRBJ1-4	CSVLLLEKLFF
TRBV30	NA	TRBJ1-3	CAWSTQGRGGNTIYF
TRBV4-1	NA	TRBJ2-2	CASSQAVLAGRRLFF
TRBV5-1	NA	TRBJ2-1	CASSLGSSGGLYNEQFF
TRBV7-8	NA	TRBJ2-1	CASSPGLWQFF
TRBV28	NA	TRBJ1-2	CASSFRGYGYTF
TRBV18	NA	TRBJ1-2	CASSPLTGQGGNYGYTF
TRBV19	NA	TRBJ2-3	CASRRNQEDTQYF
TRBV18	NA	TRBJ2-1	CASSPPLGRAPHEQFF
TRBV5-1	NA	TRBJ2-1	CASATSGRDEQFF
TRBV28	NA	TRBJ1-2	CASSPQTGENYGYTF
TRBV28	NA	TRBJ1-4	CASSFAGTGDEKLFF